This T cell receptor (beta chain) was sequenced during a study of OX40 agonist ivuxolimab in advanced cancers. With respect to the entire study: Ivuxolimab was an agonistic, fully human IgG2 monoclonal antibody directed against OX40 (CD134), a costimulatory receptor. The point of sequencing TCRbeta in the periphery was to test whether ivuxolimab changed TCR sequence diversity and drove clonal T-cell expansion. Intravenous ivuxolimab was administered to patients every 2 weeks at six dose levels: 0.01, 0.1, 0.3, 1.5, 3 and 10 mg/kg. The paper reports the monotherapy dose-escalation portion (N of about 50 patients) of the phase I ivuxolimab trial. The dose-escalation cohort was about 86% male with a mean age of roughly 60 years, ranging from about 20 to 80. Patients were allowed to have had prior anti-PD-1, anti-PD-L1 or anti-CTLA-4 therapy, and approximately 41% of the dose-escalation patients had previously received checkpoint inhibitors. Partial responses occurred in three dose-escalation patients, of whom one had hepatocellular carcinoma and two had cutaneous melanoma. Among the approximately 54 dose-escalation patients, around 20 had hepatocellular carcinoma, around 15 melanoma, 9 renal cell carcinoma and 9 head and neck cancer. The full study reports these points: Partial responders in the 0.1-3.0 mg/kg groups had among the lowest normalized peripheral clonal expansion, especially among CD8+ T cells. After ivuxolimab, CD8+ T cells had more expanded clones than CD4+ T cells on average. Low levels of normalized T-cell clonal expansion were also shown by some nonresponding patients. Clonal expansion of both CD4+ and CD8+ blood T cells was observed from baseline to week 6 at doses 0.1 to 3.0 mg/kg. The antigen specificity of the peripheral T cells that underwent clonal expansion was not determined.

To sequence the TCRbeta CDR3 region, genomic DNA was isolated from the sorted cells. The immunoSEQ Assay was used for sequencing of TCRbeta CDR3 regions. Imported from immuneACCESS, the table was reduced by TCRdb to in-frame sequences with V and J called. These copies leave out some clones; in studies compared against another copy, an unresolved V gene accounts for under half, and the cause of the remainder is not known. The table for this sample lists about 84,000 clones; around 94% of them were counted only once. Approximately 10% of the sample rests with the top ten. The CDR3 spans 14 residues, from the cysteine through the phenylalanine. The entry retains the CDR3 DNA only, 42 bases that are in frame from base 1. Germline trimming: 5 bases from V, 6 bases from J; junction bases outside gene matches: 5. For CDR1 and CDR2, the germline V gene (reference sequence) lists SEHNR and FQNEAQ. A remark on this clone: The clone's antigen remains unknown. No clone much larger than this one lies a single base away; base qualities are absent.

The trial excluded patients who had a history of autoimmune disease or who were on systemic immunosuppression. Peripheral blood for TCR sequencing was collected from all dose cohorts at baseline, on cycle 4 day 1, and on cycle 7 day 1. The samples were drawn from a first-in-human, open-label, multicenter phase I dose-escalation trial of ivuxolimab. Adults with locally advanced or metastatic melanoma, renal cell carcinoma, hepatocellular carcinoma or head and neck squamous cell carcinoma were enrolled in the trial. Before TCR sequencing, CD4+ T cells and CD8+ T cells were sorted from peripheral blood as separate populations.

The rearrangement combines TRBV7-9 with TRBJ1-2, and TRBD1 matches 11 of the central bases. The source was CD4+ or CD8+ T cells sorted from blood, collected in a trial of the OX40 agonist ivuxolimab. This receptor was obtained from an adult with an advanced solid tumor such as melanoma, head and neck, liver or kidney cancer. The sequence in DNA is TGTGCCAGCAGCCTAGGACAGGGGGCACATGGCTACACCTTC. Translation gives CASSLGQGAHGYTF.